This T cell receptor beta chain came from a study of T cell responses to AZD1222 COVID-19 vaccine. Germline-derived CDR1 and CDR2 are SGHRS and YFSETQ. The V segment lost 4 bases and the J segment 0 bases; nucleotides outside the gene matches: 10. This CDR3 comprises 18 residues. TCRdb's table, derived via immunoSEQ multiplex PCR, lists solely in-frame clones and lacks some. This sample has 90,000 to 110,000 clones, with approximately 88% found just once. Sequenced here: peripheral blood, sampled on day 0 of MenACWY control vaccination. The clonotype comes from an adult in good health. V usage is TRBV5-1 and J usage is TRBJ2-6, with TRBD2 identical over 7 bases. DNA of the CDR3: TGCGCCAGCAGCAACCCAAGGGGAGGGTACTCTGGGGCCAACGTCCTGACTTTC. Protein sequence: CASSNPRGGYSGANVLTF.